A single sample is the source of the 4 T cell receptor beta chains below, sequenced in a study of OX40 agonist ivuxolimab in advanced cancers. Libraries were prepared by immunoSEQ multiplex PCR; TCRdb keeps only in-frame clonotypes and omits some of them. The sample has roughly 17,000 clones; more than 65% are singletons. The starting material was CD4+ or CD8+ T cells sorted from blood, obtained in a trial of the OX40 agonist ivuxolimab. The origin of the receptors is an adult with an advanced solid tumor such as melanoma, head and neck, liver or kidney cancer.

By proportion, this clone is medium-sized. The rearrangement uses TRBV5-4 and TRBJ2-1; unclear D gene. The germline V and J ends were trimmed by 5 bases and 8 bases, with 17 bases remaining between them. Germline loops: CDR1 SGHNT, CDR2 YYREEE (reference sequence). CDR3 length equals 14 residues. CDR3 sequence (DNA): TGTGCCAGCAGGGTGGGGATGGAGATCGATGAGCAGTTCTTC. Protein: CASRVGMEIDEQFF.

The sample holds a few counts of this clone. The V and J genes are TRBV2 and TRBJ2-7; D remains unclear. This CDR3 contains 14 residues. Looked up from germline, CDR1 is SNHLY and CDR2 is FYNNEI. V dropped 4 bases and J dropped 5 bases, with 15 bases sitting between them. The CDR3 reads CASSVSLPPDEQYF. CDR3 sequence (DNA): TGTGCCAGCAGTGTTTCGCTCCCTCCTGACGAGCAGTACTTC.

About this clone itself: This sample also contains other DNA sequences that code for the same CDR3. The rearrangement uses TRBV28 and TRBJ2-7; D is perhaps TRBD2 (6 bases). The CDR3 runs to 13 residues. The germline CDR1 and CDR2 sequences are MDHEN and SYDVKM. With 1 base removed from V and 2 bases from J, the gap between germline ends came to 6 bases. The CDR3 sequence: CASSLSGAYEQYF. The CDR3 nucleotides read TGTGCCAGCAGTTTATCGGGGGCCTACGAGCAGTACTTC.

The chain recombines TRBV19 with TRBJ1-1; D remains unclear. The CDR3 contains 15 residues. The germline V gene encodes CDR1 LNHDA and CDR2 SQIVND (reference sequence). V was cut by 3 bases and J by 4 bases, with 15 bases left in between. The CDR3 DNA is TGTGCCAGTAGTATCAGCTCCGGCTTGGGCACTGAAGCTTTCTTT. This encodes CASSISSGLGTEAFF.